This is a list of T cell receptor beta chains from one sample in a study of blood T cell repertoires in COVID-19. Produced via immunoSEQ multiplex PCR; TCRdb's table is partial and in-frame only. The sample carries about 240,000 clones, more than 75% recorded once. The sequenced material came from peripheral blood. The receptors here all came from a woman between 25 and 40 years old who had recovered from COVID-19. Both conserved end residues are part of each CDR3. A D gene is named only where the DNA matches it firmly. Clone size, where shown, is once, few, many, or a class for clones that have expanded.

j_gene: TRBJ2-5
abundance: -
v_gene: TRBV7-2
d_gene: TRBD2
CDR3nt: TGTGCCAGCAGCCCCCGGACTAGCGGAACTGGGGAGACCCAGTACTTC
CDR3aa: CASSPRTSGTGETQYF

j_gene: TRBJ1-1
abundance: few
v_gene: TRBV19
d_gene: -
CDR3nt: TGTGCCAGTAGTACGGAGGAGATGAACACTGAAGCTTTCTTT
CDR3aa: CASSTEEMNTEAFF

j_gene: TRBJ2-1
abundance: -
v_gene: TRBV30
d_gene: -
CDR3nt: TGTGCCTGGGACACCGGGACAGCGGGCAATGAGCAGTTCTTC
CDR3aa: CAWDTGTAGNEQFF

j_gene: TRBJ2-7
abundance: -
v_gene: TRBV5-1
d_gene: -
CDR3nt: TGCGCCAGCAGTCGGGACTCTTACGAGCAGTACTTC
CDR3aa: CASSRDSYEQYF

j_gene: TRBJ1-1
abundance: once
v_gene: TRBV6-5
d_gene: -
CDR3nt: TGTGCCAGCAGTTCCGCCGCGCAGGGTTATAACACTGAAGCTTTCTTT
CDR3aa: CASSSAAQGYNTEAFF

j_gene: TRBJ2-1
abundance: -
v_gene: TRBV3-1/TRBV3-2
d_gene: TRBD2
CDR3nt: TGTGCCAGCAGCCAACTAGCGGGGTCTTACAATGAGCAGTTCTTC
CDR3aa: CASSQLAGSYNEQFF

j_gene: TRBJ2-7
abundance: -
v_gene: TRBV10-3
d_gene: TRBD2
CDR3nt: TGTGCCATCAGTGAGTCGGAGCGGGGGGATTTTTACGAGCAGTACTTC
CDR3aa: CAISESERGDFYEQYF

j_gene: TRBJ1-1
abundance: -
v_gene: TRBV10-3
d_gene: -
CDR3nt: TGTGCCACCAAGGGACTGACGAACACTGAAGCTTTCTTT
CDR3aa: CATKGLTNTEAFF

j_gene: TRBJ2-3
abundance: -
v_gene: TRBV6-5
d_gene: -
CDR3nt: TGTGCCAGCAGTTACTCGGACTCCGACAATACGCAGTATTTT
CDR3aa: CASSYSDSDNTQYF

j_gene: TRBJ2-7
abundance: -
v_gene: TRBV3-1/TRBV3-2
d_gene: -
CDR3nt: TGTGCCAGCAGCCAAGTCCGGGAACTCGAGCAGTACTTC
CDR3aa: CASSQVRELEQYF

j_gene: TRBJ2-7
abundance: -
v_gene: TRBV4-1
d_gene: TRBD1
CDR3nt: TGCGCCAGCAGCTCCCGGACAGGGGTTGTGGGCGAGCAGTACTTC
CDR3aa: CASSSRTGVVGEQYF

j_gene: TRBJ1-1
abundance: -
v_gene: TRBV5-1
d_gene: -
CDR3nt: TGCGCCAGCAGCCAAAACAGGGCCCCGAGCACTGAAGCTTTCTTT
CDR3aa: CASSQNRAPSTEAFF

j_gene: TRBJ1-5
abundance: few
v_gene: TRBV19
d_gene: TRBD1
CDR3nt: TGTGCCAGTAAAAACAGGGGCCGGTTGCCCAATCAGCCCCAGCATTTT
CDR3aa: CASKNRGRLPNQPQHF

j_gene: TRBJ2-2
abundance: -
v_gene: TRBV2
d_gene: TRBD2
CDR3nt: TGTGCCAGCAGTGGGGAGGGTAGCGGGGTGACCGGGGAGCTGTTTTTT
CDR3aa: CASSGEGSGVTGELFF

j_gene: TRBJ1-5
abundance: -
v_gene: TRBV11-2
d_gene: -
CDR3nt: TGTGCCAGCAGCTTAGGTTCAGGGGAAGTACAGCCCCAGCATTTT
CDR3aa: CASSLGSGEVQPQHF

j_gene: TRBJ2-5
abundance: -
v_gene: TRBV2
d_gene: -
CDR3nt: TGTGCCAGCAGTGAAGGCTGGGAGGAGACCCAGTACTTC
CDR3aa: CASSEGWEETQYF

j_gene: TRBJ1-5
abundance: few
v_gene: TRBV19
d_gene: -
CDR3nt: TGTGCCAGTAGTATCTCAGGGAACAATCAGCCCCAGCATTTT
CDR3aa: CASSISGNNQPQHF

j_gene: TRBJ2-3
abundance: few
v_gene: TRBV2
d_gene: -
CDR3nt: TGTGCCAGCAGTGGTTGGGGCGGTACGCAGTATTTT
CDR3aa: CASSGWGGTQYF

j_gene: TRBJ2-5
abundance: -
v_gene: TRBV2
d_gene: -
CDR3nt: TGTGCCAGCAATCAAAGCGAGGAGCCCCAGTACTTC
CDR3aa: CASNQSEEPQYF

j_gene: TRBJ1-2
abundance: -
v_gene: TRBV5-6
d_gene: -
CDR3nt: TGTGCCAGCAGCATAGGGAGAGACTATGGCTACACCTTC
CDR3aa: CASSIGRDYGYTF

j_gene: TRBJ2-7
abundance: few
v_gene: TRBV11-2
d_gene: TRBD2
CDR3nt: TGTGCCAGCAGCTTAAGTTCGGGGGGAGTCGACGAGCAGTACTTC
CDR3aa: CASSLSSGGVDEQYF

j_gene: TRBJ2-7
abundance: -
v_gene: TRBV7-9
d_gene: TRBD2
CDR3nt: TGTGCCACCAGCGGGGGGGCCTACGAGCAGTACTTC
CDR3aa: CATSGGAYEQYF

j_gene: TRBJ1-6
abundance: -
v_gene: TRBV3-1/TRBV3-2
d_gene: TRBD1
CDR3nt: TGTGCCAGCAGAAGCGGATCGGGACAGGTGGATTCACCCCTCCACTTT
CDR3aa: CASRSGSGQVDSPLHF

j_gene: TRBJ2-7
abundance: -
v_gene: TRBV4-1
d_gene: TRBD1
CDR3nt: TGCGCCAGCAGCCAACAGGACAGGGAATCCTACGAGCAGTACTTC
CDR3aa: CASSQQDRESYEQYF

j_gene: TRBJ2-1
abundance: -
v_gene: TRBV6-2/TRBV6-3
d_gene: TRBD2
CDR3nt: TGTGCCAGCAATTACCGGACTAGTATCCGCAATGAGCAGTTCTTC
CDR3aa: CASNYRTSIRNEQFF

j_gene: TRBJ2-3
abundance: -
v_gene: TRBV2
d_gene: -
CDR3nt: TGTGCCAGCAGTGAGCAGGGCGACTCAGATACGCAGTATTTT
CDR3aa: CASSEQGDSDTQYF

j_gene: TRBJ1-2
abundance: -
v_gene: TRBV30
d_gene: -
CDR3nt: TGTGCCTGGAGTGTATTACACCCTAACTATGGCTACACCTTC
CDR3aa: CAWSVLHPNYGYTF

j_gene: TRBJ2-6
abundance: -
v_gene: TRBV25-1
d_gene: TRBD1
CDR3nt: TGTGCCAGCAGTGAATATCGGGACAGGGCTGGGGCCAACGTCCTGACTTTC
CDR3aa: CASSEYRDRAGANVLTF

j_gene: TRBJ1-1
abundance: few
v_gene: TRBV15
d_gene: TRBD1
CDR3nt: TGTGCCACCAGCAGATGGGACAGGGGGCCCTACACTGAAGCTTTCTTT
CDR3aa: CATSRWDRGPYTEAFF